These T cell receptor beta chains were read from a single sample in a study of T cell responses to AZD1222 COVID-19 vaccine. The repertoire was sequenced with immunoSEQ multiplex PCR; TCRdb's copy has only in-frame clones and lacks some. The sample lists roughly 75,000 clones; around 87% were seen once. This sample comprised peripheral blood, obtained 28 days after the second AZD1222 dose. These receptors all come from an adult who received the AZD1222 COVID-19 vaccine. Each CDR3 is given without its conserved first and last residue. The D gene is left open where the match is weak.

. | TRBJ2-4 | TRBV7-2 | ASNLGAQARNIQY
. | TRBJ1-5 | TRBV19 | ASIGGKGYSNQPQH
TRBD2 | TRBJ2-7 | TRBV4-1 | ASSQGTSGDSYEQY
TRBD1 | TRBJ1-5 | TRBV6-5 | ASSSGQGGQPQH
TRBD1 | TRBJ1-1 | TRBV19 | ASSTGTGKTEAF
. | TRBJ2-1 | TRBV20-1 | SASSRLAYNEQF
. | TRBJ1-5 | TRBV7-9 | ASSFGDRINQPQH
. | TRBJ2-7 | TRBV4-3 | ASSQDQGGFEQY
. | TRBJ1-6 | TRBV18 | ASSPGAGDSPLH
. | TRBJ2-2 | TRBV9 | ASSGQKTGELF
TRBD1 | TRBJ2-2 | TRBV27 | ASTGQGGRTGELF
. | TRBJ1-6 | TRBV9 | ASSVGDSPLH
. | TRBJ1-3 | TRBV6-4 | AAWTASQTGNTIY
. | TRBJ2-1 | TRBV28 | ASSLEGEQF
. | TRBJ1-5 | TRBV7-9 | ASSSGPGQPQH
. | TRBJ2-7 | TRBV27 | ASMLDGSYEQY
. | TRBJ2-5 | TRBV20-1 | SAVSETQY
. | TRBJ1-5 | TRBV30 | AWSVGNTGNQPQH
. | TRBJ2-3 | TRBV5-1 | ASSLVSTDTQY
TRBD2 | TRBJ2-5 | TRBV18 | ASSPSGGLGGQY
TRBD1 | TRBJ2-5 | TRBV5-4 | ASSFRTGGEETQY
. | TRBJ1-1 | TRBV6-2/TRBV6-3 | ASSYTERYTEAF
TRBD2 | TRBJ2-7 | TRBV3-1/TRBV3-2 | ASSQDASGGARQY
. | TRBJ1-1 | TRBV29-1 | SVGTASRWTEAF
. | TRBJ2-3 | TRBV12-3/TRBV12-4 | ASSFDTDTQY
TRBD1 | TRBJ1-5 | TRBV7-8 | ASSLEGQFNQPQH
. | TRBJ2-7 | TRBV5-1 | ASSGGITRGLGEQY
. | TRBJ1-1 | TRBV27 | ASRKIPVQVSTEAF
. | TRBJ1-1 | TRBV6-1 | ASSERAENTEAF
TRBD1 | TRBJ1-2 | TRBV2 | ASTGTFIEGAYSHGYT
. | TRBJ1-5 | TRBV5-1 | ASSLGLVDQPQH
. | TRBJ2-7 | TRBV7-2 | ASSVTGNPAYEQY
. | TRBJ1-1 | TRBV19 | ASSIRGQQMNTEAF
TRBD1 | TRBJ1-1 | TRBV28 | ASSLYGTGSHWNTEAF
. | TRBJ1-4 | TRBV2 | ASSVNEKLF
. | TRBJ1-5 | TRBV12-5 | ASGLFLRPAGQPQH
. | TRBJ2-1 | TRBV6-1 | ASSDPGRISWHEQF
TRBD1 | TRBJ2-7 | TRBV30 | AGDRGLSSYEQY
TRBD2 | TRBJ2-1 | TRBV6-4 | ASSDSLAGGNEQF
TRBD1 | TRBJ2-5 | TRBV29-1 | SAVGQGGTQY
TRBD2 | TRBJ2-7 | TRBV7-2 | ASSAGSSGGSYEQY
. | TRBJ2-3 | TRBV6-1 | ASSEVQGSDTQY
. | TRBJ1-6 | TRBV18 | ASSPAGPSTPLH
TRBD1 | TRBJ2-7 | TRBV5-1 | ASSFRGQDYEQY
TRBD1 | TRBJ2-2 | TRBV28 | ASRGQGNTGELF
TRBD2 | TRBJ2-3 | TRBV3-1/TRBV3-2 | ASRLAGSRGTDTHY
TRBD1 | TRBJ1-2 | TRBV2 | ASTISTGGRGYGYT
. | TRBJ1-1 | TRBV2 | ASSEGTGDEAF
. | TRBJ1-2 | TRBV19 | ASSIHGYGYT
. | TRBJ1-4 | TRBV24-1 | ATRRQRSTNEKLF
TRBD2 | TRBJ2-1 | TRBV6-5 | ASSSLLAGSYNEQF
. | TRBJ2-5 | TRBV30 | AWSGGGAGQETQY
. | TRBJ2-7 | TRBV11-3 | ASTLEGGGLSYEQY
. | TRBJ1-2 | TRBV10-3 | AISERALGGYT
. | TRBJ2-2 | TRBV7-2 | ASSLVGFTGELF
TRBD1 | TRBJ1-1 | TRBV7-9 | ASSPRQGGPTEAF
. | TRBJ1-5 | TRBV5-5 | ASSRDNNQPQH
. | TRBJ2-7 | TRBV30 | AWAQGSSYEQY
TRBD1 | TRBJ1-4 | TRBV4-3 | ASSQLLQGAGEKLF
. | TRBJ1-2 | TRBV10-2 | ASSESGTYGYT